The 11 T cell receptor beta chains listed next were all sequenced from one sample in a study of shared clonotypes between healthy human individuals. Assay used: immunoSEQ multiplex PCR; TCRdb lists only in-frame clones, some missing. Among about 690,000 clones listed, about nine tenths were seen once. What was sequenced was memory CD8+ T cells from PBMCs. Described subset: CD45RO+ cells pooled with CCR7-negative TemRA cells. These receptors came from a man between 18 and 35 years old in good health. Some clones in this sample may be carry-over from other donors' samples.

V is TRBV15 and J is TRBJ2-7; the D gene is possibly TRBD1 (5 bases). The CDR3 runs to 16 residues. Trimming stripped 5 bases from V and 0 bases from J, with 17 bases between. Per the germline V gene, CDR1 is LNHNV and CDR2 is YYDKDF (reference sequence). The CDR3 loop reads CATSEPKWGNSYEQYF. The CDR3 DNA sequence: TGTGCCACCAGCGAACCTAAATGGGGCAACTCCTACGAGCAGTACTTC.

In this sample, this clone turned up once. V usage is TRBV6-1 and J usage is TRBJ1-5, with D possibly being TRBD1 (6 bases). Germline CDR1 reads MNHNS; CDR2 reads SASEGT. V was trimmed by 2 bases and J by 0 bases, leaving 17 bases between them. CDR3 length: 18 residues. In nucleotides, the CDR3 is TGTGCCAGCAGTGAAATAAGGACAGCTCTCTATAGCAATCAGCCCCAGCATTTT. The encoded protein is CASSEIRTALYSNQPQHF.

This clone was seen more than once but under ten times. The CDR3 spells CATSPGRGNYGYTF. DNA for the CDR3: TGTGCCACCTCGCCGGGACGGGGAAACTATGGCTACACCTTC. This chain joins TRBV19 and TRBJ1-2; D might be TRBD1 (5 bases). Germline CDR1 reads LNHDA; CDR2 reads SQIVND (reference sequence). V was shortened by 10 bases and J by 2 bases, with 17 bases between the two germline ends. The CDR3 is 14 amino acids.

V usage is TRBV19 and J usage is TRBJ2-7, with D possibly TRBD1 on 5 matching bases. Germline CDR1 LNHDA, CDR2 SQIVND (reference sequence). This CDR3 comprises 14 residues. Trimming took 3 bases from V and 2 from J, leaving 11 bases between them. The CDR3 protein is CASSIQGRPYEQYF. In nucleotides, the CDR3 is TGTGCCAGTAGTATTCAGGGTCGGCCCTACGAGCAGTACTTC.

This clone was picked up one time. V usage is TRBV7-8 and J usage is TRBJ2-3; 11 bases are a match to TRBD2. CDR1 is SGHVS, CDR2 FQNEAQ, per germline. With 3 bases clipped from V and 4 bases from J, the junction kept 9 bases outside the gene matches. This CDR3 has 17 residues. The CDR3 nucleotides read TGTGCCAGCAGCTTCGGGTTAGCGGGAGGGCTGGCAGATACGCAGTATTTT. Protein sequence: CASSFGLAGGLADTQYF.

V is TRBV10-1 and J is TRBJ2-5; no clear D. CDR1 and CDR2 from the germline V gene are WNHNN and SYGVQD (reference sequence). The length of the CDR3 is 13 residues. V was shortened by 5 bases and J by 0 bases, with 7 bases between the two germline ends. The CDR3 DNA is TGCGCCAGCAGTTCAACAGACCAAGAGACCCAGTACTTC. Protein product: CASSSTDQETQYF.

This clone was observed once. This chain connects TRBV7-9 to TRBJ2-7; 9 bases are shared with TRBD1. The ends lost 4 bases at V and 7 bases at J; junction bases unmatched: 5. Germline CDR1 and CDR2: SEHNR and FQNEAQ (reference sequence). The CDR3 is 13 residues long. CDR3 nucleotides: TGTGCCAGCAGCTGGGACAGGGTAAGAGAGCAGTACTTC. It codes for CASSWDRVREQYF.

V usage is TRBV7-9 and J usage is TRBJ1-1; D is uncertain. Germline V gene sequence: CDR1 SEHNR, CDR2 FQNEAQ (reference sequence). This CDR3 region has 15 residues. Trimming took off 3 bases at V and 4 bases at J, with 15 bases between the two ends. The CDR3 loop reads CASSFTPRLGTEAFF. DNA for the CDR3: TGTGCCAGCAGCTTTACGCCTCGTTTAGGCACTGAAGCTTTCTTT.

The CDR3, as DNA: TGTGCCAGCAGTTTAGGAAGCAGGGTCATGAACACTGAAGCTTTCTTT. It specifies CASSLGSRVMNTEAFF. The chain employs TRBV27 and TRBJ1-1; tentatively, D is TRBD1 (5 bases). V dropped 2 bases and J dropped 0 bases, with 13 bases sitting between them. CDR1 and CDR2 from the germline V gene are MNHEY and SMNVEV (reference sequence). The CDR3 totals 16 residues.

The rearrangement uses TRBV6-6 and TRBJ2-5; D may correspond to TRBD1 or TRBD2 (6 bases each). The CDR3 extends over 15 amino acids. Germline loops: CDR1 MNHNY, CDR2 SVGAGI (reference sequence). Trimming left V 5 bases short and J 3 bases short, with 16 bases between. The CDR3: CASSHREVPKETQYF. The CDR3 DNA is TGTGCCAGCAGTCACAGGGAGGTACCCAAAGAGACCCAGTACTTC.

The chain is built from TRBV5-5 and TRBJ1-5; D is undetermined. The CDR3 runs 14 residues. Deletions cut 2 bases from V and 0 bases from J, with 6 bases between. Germline V lookup: CDR1 SGHKS, CDR2 YYEKEE (reference sequence). CDR3 bases: TGTGCCAGCAGCTTTGGCCATAGCAATCAGCCCCAGCATTTT. It encodes CASSFGHSNQPQHF.